A single sample gave rise to the 30 T cell receptor beta chains below, sequenced in a study of early T cells in non-severe SARS-CoV-2 infection. TCRdb redid the calling of the 5' RACE reads with MiXCR, one entry per CDR3 protein. The table has about 97,000 distinct CDR3 sequences, roughly 9.6% seen once. Sequencing was performed on whole blood, taken at baseline. The receptor set was obtained from an adult who was a healthcare worker with PCR-confirmed SARS-CoV-2 infection or an uninfected control (not recorded which).

The chain carries TRBV3-1 and TRBJ2-1, with 8 bases aligning to TRBD2. The trim removed 3 bases at V and 9 bases at J, leaving 10 bases unmatched. Germline CDR1 LGHDT, CDR2 YNNKEL (reference sequence). There are 15 residues in the CDR3. Here the CDR3 DNA reads TGTGCCAGCAGCCATGGTAACGTAGCGGGGCGTGAGCAGTTCTTC. Residues: CASSHGNVAGREQFF.

This clonotype was recorded only once. The rearrangement links TRBV5-6 to TRBJ1-2; D uncertain. Germline CDR1 reads SGHDT; CDR2 reads YYEEEE. The CDR3 has 11 amino acids. V lost 6 bases and J lost 8, with 11 bases in between. The CDR3 DNA follows: TGTGCCAGCACCAAATCCGGCGGCTACACCTTC. Its translation is CASTKSGGYTF.

The sample holds a few counts of this clonotype. The rearrangement uses TRBV18 and TRBJ1-2; TRBD1 is a possible D gene (6 bases). V was trimmed by 0 bases and J by 0 bases, leaving 8 bases between them. The CDR3 covers 15 residues. CDR1 and CDR2 from the germline V gene are KGHSH and LQKENI. The DNA for the CDR3 is TGTGCCAGCTCACCACCGACAGGAGCTAACTATGGCTACACCTTC. Its translation is CASSPPTGANYGYTF.

This clonotype was found a few times. The gene calls are TRBV15 and TRBJ2-7; either TRBD1 or TRBD2 may fit D (5 bases each). Trimming removed 0 bases from V and 4 bases from J, with 10 bases in between. The CDR3 sequence is 14 residues long. Germline assignment: CDR1 LNHNV and CDR2 YYDKDF (reference sequence). The CDR3 bases are TGTGCCACCAGCAGAGATCCGGGACGTTACGAGCAGTACTTC. Translating gives CATSRDPGRYEQYF. The variable domain in full, completed from reference TRBV15 and TRBJ2-7, reads DAMVIQNPRYQVTQFGKPVTLSCSQTLNHNVMYWYQQKSSQAPKLLFHYYDKDFNNEADTPDNFQSRRPNTSFCFLDIRSPGLGDTAMYLCATSRDPGRYEQYFGPGTRLTVT.

This chain connects TRBV20-1 to TRBJ2-7; the D is unclear. CDR1 DFQATT and CDR2 SNEGSKA come from the germline V gene (reference sequence). Trimming stripped 6 bases from V and 5 bases from J, with 17 bases between. CDR3 size: 13 residues. CDR3 DNA: TGCAGTGCCACCCTTCGTTTGCGGAACGAGCAGTACTTC. Protein sequence: CSATLRLRNEQYF.

This clonotype showed up just a few times. The rearrangement uses TRBV30 and TRBJ1-4; D is unresolved. This CDR3 region has 12 residues. Germline CDR1 GTSNPN, CDR2 SVGIG (reference sequence). Trimming left V 8 bases short and J 5 bases short, with 12 bases between. The CDR3 coding sequence is TGTGCCGGATCTCCCGAGAATGAAAAACTGTTTTTT. As protein: CAGSPENEKLFF.

The chain employs TRBV19 and TRBJ2-3; D perhaps matches TRBD2 (5 bases). Per germline, CDR1 LNHDA and CDR2 SQIVND (reference sequence). CDR3 length: 15 residues. The germline V and J ends were trimmed by 6 bases and 4 bases, with 17 bases remaining between them. The DNA of the CDR3 is TGTGCCAGTAGCCCGACTATCCTACATCCAGATACGCAGTATTTT. It is translated as CASSPTILHPDTQYF.

The sample holds a few counts of this clonotype. The chain uses TRBV7-8 and TRBJ2-2, with 8 positions matching TRBD1. J gave up 1 base and V 6 bases, and 4 bases lay outside the gene matches. The CDR3 spans 15 residues. Per the germline V gene, CDR1 is SGHVS and CDR2 is FQNEAQ. The CDR3 here is CASRTGTGNTGELFF. The CDR3, as DNA: TGTGCCAGCAGAACCGGGACAGGGAACACCGGGGAGCTGTTTTTT.

This clonotype was seen at least ten times. V usage is TRBV19 and J usage is TRBJ2-3; 7 bases match TRBD2. The CDR3 has 15 residues. After removal of 1 base from V and 4 bases from J, the junction contained 5 bases not matched to a gene. Germline lookup yields CDR1 LNHDA and CDR2 SQIVND (reference sequence). The CDR3 DNA follows: TGTGCCAGTAGTATAGCTAGCGGCAGATCAGATACGCAGTATTTT. It yields the protein CASSIASGRSDTQYF.

CDR3 sequence reads: CASSLDQGTDTQYF. CDR3 in DNA: TGCGCCAGCAGCTTGGACCAGGGAACAGATACGCAGTATTTT. The chain links TRBV5-1 to TRBJ2-3, with D possibly matching TRBD1 (5 bases). V lost 0 bases to trimming and J lost 3 bases, with 8 bases between them. Per the germline V gene, CDR1 is SGHRS and CDR2 is YFSETQ. CDR3 length: 14 residues. The full variable domain, its missing parts supplied by reference TRBV5-1 and TRBJ2-3, is KAGVTQTPRYLIKTRGQQVTLSCSPISGHRSVSWYQQTPGQGLQFLFEYFSETQRNKGNFPGRFSGRQFSNSRSEMNVSTLELGDSALYLCASSLDQGTDTQYFGPGTRLTVL.

This clonotype turned up a few times. V and J are TRBV7-9 and TRBJ2-5; no clear D gene. The CDR3 totals 14 residues. Germline V gene data show CDR1 as SEHNR and CDR2 as FQNEAQ (reference sequence). The germline V and J ends were trimmed by 5 bases and 7 bases, with 17 bases remaining between them. The CDR3 spells CASSDSTEDGTQYF. The CDR3 region has the DNA TGTGCCAGCAGCGACTCAACAGAGGATGGGACCCAGTACTTC.

The chain is built from TRBV6-2 or TRBV6-3 and TRBJ2-7, with 11 bases identical to TRBD2. With V trimmed by 0 bases and J by 0 bases, 19 bases remained unmatched. CDR1 and CDR2 (germline): MNHEY, SVGEGT. The CDR3 sequence is 22 residues long. DNA for the CDR3: TGTGCCAGCAGTTACTCGTCGGTTTGGCTAGCGGGAGGACCCACTAGCTCCTACGAGCAGTACTTC. Protein sequence: CASSYSSVWLAGGPTSSYEQYF.

V and J are TRBV9 and TRBJ2-1; 11 bases match TRBD2. Germline assignment: CDR1 SGDLS and CDR2 YYNGEE. This CDR3 has 14 amino acids. V lost 1 base to trimming and J lost 7 bases; unmatched junction nucleotides: 1. CDR3 coding DNA: TGTGCCAGCAGCGTAACTAGCGGGGGTAATGAGCAGTTCTTC. Amino acid sequence: CASSVTSGGNEQFF.

This clonotype has just a few counts. The chain combines TRBV24-1 with TRBJ2-2; D unresolved. V gave up 4 bases and J gave up 0 bases, with 11 bases separating them. The CDR3 is 16 residues long. CDR1 and CDR2 (germline): KGHDR, SFDVKD. The CDR3 here is CATSEYSSANTGELFF. The CDR3, as DNA: TGTGCCACCAGTGAGTACAGCTCGGCGAACACCGGGGAGCTGTTTTTT.

This clonotype has ten or more counts. The chain joins TRBV12-3 or TRBV12-4 to TRBJ2-1; D is ambiguous. V was pared by 0 bases and J by 5 bases, with 8 bases between. The CDR3 sequence is 14 residues long. CDR3 in amino acids: CASSLAVADNEQFF. In nucleotides, the CDR3 is TGTGCCAGCAGTTTAGCGGTGGCCGACAATGAGCAGTTCTTC.

The rearrangement uses TRBV29-1 and TRBJ2-7; TRBD2 might be the D (6 bases). The CDR3 runs 12 residues. From germline, CDR1 is SQVTM and CDR2 ANQGSEA. V dropped 7 bases and J dropped 7 bases, with 17 bases sitting between them. The CDR3, as DNA: TGCAGCGCCGGCCGGGAGAGCGGAGAGCAGTACTTC. Encoded protein: CSAGRESGEQYF.

The chain joins TRBV20-1 to TRBJ1-1; D is unresolved. This CDR3 comprises 11 residues. Germline V lookup: CDR1 DFQATT, CDR2 SNEGSKA (reference sequence). V was pared by 6 bases and J by 1 base, with 6 bases between. CDR3 sequence reads: CSAGKNTEAFF. The DNA of the CDR3 is TGCAGTGCCGGAAAGAACACTGAAGCTTTCTTT.

This rearrangement joins TRBV7-3 to TRBJ2-1; a possible D gene is TRBD1 (6 bases). Germline lookup yields CDR1 SGHTA and CDR2 FQGTGA. This CDR3 is built from 15 residues. V dropped 2 bases and J dropped 6 bases, with 14 bases sitting between them. CDR3 nucleotide sequence: TGTGCCAGCAGCTTAGGGGGCGCAGGGGCCAATGAGCAGTTCTTC. This encodes CASSLGGAGANEQFF.

The V gene is TRBV5-6, the J gene TRBJ2-1; D not resolved. The germline CDR1 and CDR2 sequences are SGHDT and YYEEEE. V lost 0 bases and J 12 bases, leaving 10 bases between the germline ends. CDR3 length: 12 amino acids. CDR3 protein: CASSLAVGRQFF. In DNA form, the CDR3 reads TGTGCCAGCAGCTTGGCGGTTGGAAGGCAGTTCTTC.

This clonotype came up a few times. The chain's CDR3 is CASSLNVAGSGELFF. CDR3 bases: TGTGCCAGCAGCTTAAATGTAGCTGGAAGCGGGGAGCTGTTTTTT. The V call is TRBV7-6, the J call TRBJ2-2; no reliable D call. The germline gives CDR1 SGHVS, CDR2 FNYEAQ. The V and J ends lost 2 bases and 7 bases respectively, with 14 bases between them. This CDR3 comprises 15 residues. The whole variable domain, remainder taken from reference TRBV7-6 and TRBJ2-2, is GAGVSQSPRYKVTKRGQDVALRCDPISGHVSLYWYRQALGQGPEFLTYFNYEAQQDKSGLPNDRFSAERPEGSISTLTIQRTEQRDSAMYRCASSLNVAGSGELFFGEGSRLTVL.

This clonotype has just a few counts. The chain couples TRBV27 to TRBJ2-3; D call uncertain. Trimming shortened V by 0 bases and J by 4 bases, and 5 bases separated the two germline ends. CDR1 MNHEY and CDR2 SMNVEV come from the germline V gene (reference sequence). This CDR3 has 13 residues. As DNA, the CDR3 is TGTGCCAGCAGTTTATCGGACGCAGATACGCAGTATTTT. This gives the protein CASSLSDADTQYF.

This clonotype was observed at least ten times. This chain connects TRBV10-1 to TRBJ2-6; weak D call: TRBD1 (5 bases). The ends were cut back, 6 bases at V and 4 bases at J, with 13 bases in the middle. This CDR3 is built from 15 residues. Germline assignment: CDR1 WNHNN and CDR2 SYGVQD (reference sequence). This CDR3 is CASSRKGAGANVLTF. CDR3 DNA sequence: TGCGCCAGCAGCCGAAAAGGGGCCGGGGCCAACGTCCTGACTTTC.

The gene calls are TRBV2 and TRBJ2-4; a possible D gene is TRBD2 (5 bases). The V gene lost 6 bases and the J gene lost 7 bases, with 13 bases spanning the gap. This CDR3 contains 13 residues. CDR1 and CDR2 (germline): SNHLY, FYNNEI. Here the CDR3 DNA reads TGTGCCAGCAGGTTCGATGGCGGGAACATTCAGTACTTC. Translation gives CASRFDGGNIQYF.

This clonotype was seen more than once but under ten times. CDR3 in amino acids: CSVEGSGAGELFF. The CDR3 DNA follows: TGCAGCGTTGAAGGATCAGGGGCCGGGGAGCTGTTTTTT. The genes are TRBV29-1 and TRBJ2-2; possibly TRBD1 for D (6 bases). V lost 1 base and J lost 6, with 9 bases in between. This CDR3 has 13 residues. Germline V gene sequence: CDR1 SQVTM, CDR2 ANQGSEA.

A few counts support this clonotype. The chain combines TRBV7-3 with TRBJ2-1; 8 positions agree with TRBD1. With V trimmed by 5 bases and J by 3 bases, 6 bases remained unmatched. Germline V lookup: CDR1 SGHTA, CDR2 FQGTGA. This CDR3 region has 15 residues. This CDR3 reads CASSPTGENYNEQFF. CDR3 nucleotide sequence: TGTGCCAGCAGCCCGACAGGGGAGAACTACAATGAGCAGTTCTTC. Using reference TRBV7-3 and TRBJ2-1 for the parts outside the CDR3, the full variable domain is GAGVSQTPSNKVTEKGKYVELRCDPISGHTALYWYRQSLGQGPEFLIYFQGTGAADDSGLPNDRFFAVRPEGSVSTLKIQRTERGDSAVYLCASSPTGENYNEQFFGPGTRLTVL.

The rearrangement uses TRBV4-2 and TRBJ2-2; D is undetermined. CDR1 and CDR2 (germline): LGHNA, YNFKEQ. There are 12 residues in the CDR3. V gave up 1 base and J gave up 7 bases, with 4 bases separating them. The CDR3 loop reads CASSQVFGELFF. The CDR3 coding sequence is TGTGCCAGCAGCCAAGTGTTCGGGGAGCTGTTTTTT.

This clonotype was counted only a few times. The CDR3 is CSAPSSYNSPLHF. The DNA of the CDR3 is TGCAGTGCCCCCAGCTCCTATAATTCACCCCTCCACTTT. The V gene is TRBV20-1, the J gene TRBJ1-6; D remains unclear. This CDR3 has 13 amino acids. Germline lookup yields CDR1 DFQATT and CDR2 SNEGSKA (reference sequence). Trimming left V 6 bases short and J 0 bases short, with 6 bases between.

In this sample, this clonotype turned up many times. This chain joins TRBV20-1 and TRBJ2-4; TRBD2 agrees at 9 bases. Looked up from germline, CDR1 is DFQATT and CDR2 is SNEGSKA (reference sequence). The CDR3 has 15 amino acids. The ends lost 6 bases at V and 6 bases at J; junction bases unmatched: 12. DNA for the CDR3: TGCAGTGCCCAGGGCGCGGGAGGGCAGCTAAACATTCAGTACTTC. It specifies CSAQGAGGQLNIQYF.

This chain joins TRBV20-1 and TRBJ2-7; the D gene is possibly TRBD2 (6 bases). The V gene lost 8 bases and the J gene lost 2 bases, with 10 bases spanning the gap. The CDR3 runs 11 residues. Per the germline V gene, CDR1 is DFQATT and CDR2 is SNEGSKA (reference sequence). In DNA, the CDR3 is TGCAGTCCCTGGGGGGCCTACGAGCAGTACTTC. This codes for CSPWGAYEQYF.

This clonotype appeared many times. J is TRBJ2-3 and V is TRBV28; TRBD2 matches 8 bases. The trim removed 5 bases at V and 0 bases at J, leaving 4 bases unmatched. CDR3 length: 15 amino acids. The germline V gene encodes CDR1 MDHEN and CDR2 SYDVKM. CDR3 loop: CASSPGGESTDTQYF. Here the CDR3 DNA reads TGTGCCAGCAGTCCCGGGGGGGAGAGCACAGATACGCAGTATTTT.